The T cell receptor (beta chain) described here comes from a study of T cells in Graves' hyperthyroidism and ophthalmopathy. The ends lost 4 bases at V and 4 bases at J; junction bases unmatched: 6. The CDR3 runs 14 residues. Germline lookup yields CDR1 ENHRY and CDR2 SYGVKD. This clonotype has a handful of counts. TCR beta CDR3 regions were amplified from RNA transcripts. Primed by the HTBI set, a first-round RT-PCR was run on the TCR CDR3. A single record per CDR3 protein comes from TCRdb applying MiXCR to the multiplex PCR reads. The data contain some 350,000 distinct CDR3 sequences, roughly 25% of them singletons.

The receptor was derived from a man aged 45-65 years with Graves' hyperthyroidism. Source material: blood. This sequence joins TRBV10-3 and TRBJ2-7; 8 nucleotides match TRBD1. The CDR3 here is CAISGQGAQYEQYF. Written as DNA, the CDR3 is TGTGCCATCAGTGGCCAGGGGGCGCAGTACGAGCAGTACTTC.